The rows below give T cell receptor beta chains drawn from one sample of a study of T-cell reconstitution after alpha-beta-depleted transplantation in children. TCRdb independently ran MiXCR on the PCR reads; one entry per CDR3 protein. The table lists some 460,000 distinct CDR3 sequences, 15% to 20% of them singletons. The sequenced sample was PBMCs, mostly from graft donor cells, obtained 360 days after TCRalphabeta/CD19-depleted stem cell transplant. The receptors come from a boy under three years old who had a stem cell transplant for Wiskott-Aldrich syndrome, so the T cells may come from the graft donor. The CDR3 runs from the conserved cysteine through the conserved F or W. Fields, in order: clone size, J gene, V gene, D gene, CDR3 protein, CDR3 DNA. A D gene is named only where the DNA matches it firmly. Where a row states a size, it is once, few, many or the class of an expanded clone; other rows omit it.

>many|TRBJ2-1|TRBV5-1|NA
CASSWGHSSYNEQFF
TGCGCCAGCAGCTGGGGACACAGCTCCTACAATGAGCAGTTCTTC
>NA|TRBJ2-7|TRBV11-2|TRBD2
CASSRQRGSYEQYF
TGTGCCAGCAGCCGTCAGCGGGGCTCCTACGAGCAGTACTTC
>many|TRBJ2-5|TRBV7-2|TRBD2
CASSLGVSGRSQETQYF
TGTGCCAGCAGCTTAGGGGTTAGCGGGAGGTCCCAAGAGACCCAGTACTTC
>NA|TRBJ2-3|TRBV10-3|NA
CAISESFTDTQYF
TGTGCCATCAGTGAGTCGTTCACAGATACGCAGTATTTT
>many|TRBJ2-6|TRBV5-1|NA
CASSVQGNGANVLTF
TGCGCCAGCAGCGTACAGGGAAACGGGGCCAACGTCCTGACTTTC
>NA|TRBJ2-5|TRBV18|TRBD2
CASSPASGKETQYF
TGTGCCAGCTCACCGGCGAGCGGGAAAGAGACCCAGTACTTC
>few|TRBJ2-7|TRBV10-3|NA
CAISGGFGLGPYEQYF
TGTGCCATCAGTGGCGGGTTTGGCCTTGGCCCCTACGAGCAGTACTTC
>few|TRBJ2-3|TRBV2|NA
CASSEPDTQYF
TGTGCCAGCAGTGAGCCGGATACGCAGTATTTT
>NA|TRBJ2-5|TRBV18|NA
CASSPSRVGQETQYF
TGTGCCAGCTCACCCAGCCGGGTTGGACAAGAGACCCAGTACTTC
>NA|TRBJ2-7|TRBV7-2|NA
CASKSQGFFYEQYF
TGTGCCAGCAAATCTCAGGGGTTCTTCTACGAGCAGTACTTC
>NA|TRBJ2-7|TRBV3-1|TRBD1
CASSQDLDRAPYEQYF
TGTGCCAGCAGCCAAGATTTGGACAGGGCCCCCTACGAGCAGTACTTC
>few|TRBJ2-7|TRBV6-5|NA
CASSYSRTQTYEQYF
TGTGCCAGCAGTTACTCAAGGACTCAAACCTACGAGCAGTACTTC
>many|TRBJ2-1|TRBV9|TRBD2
CASSPSGGARYNEQFF
TGTGCCAGCAGCCCCTCGGGGGGAGCTCGCTACAATGAGCAGTTCTTC
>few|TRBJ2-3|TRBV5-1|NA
CASSIRQATDTQYF
TGCGCCAGCAGCATACGACAGGCCACAGATACGCAGTATTTT
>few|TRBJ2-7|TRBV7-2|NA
CASSLPEGGGSYEQYF
TGTGCCAGCAGCCTCCCCGAAGGAGGAGGCTCCTACGAGCAGTACTTC
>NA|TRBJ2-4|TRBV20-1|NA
CSASVGRLLAKNIQYF
TGCAGTGCTAGTGTGGGACGTCTACTAGCCAAAAACATTCAGTACTTC
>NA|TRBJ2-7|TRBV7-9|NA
CASSLKGRSRHEQYF
TGTGCCAGCAGCTTAAAGGGTAGATCAAGGCACGAGCAGTACTTC
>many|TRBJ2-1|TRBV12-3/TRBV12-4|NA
CASSPASRSFYEQFF
TGTGCCAGCAGCCCGGCTAGCAGGAGTTTTTATGAGCAGTTCTTC
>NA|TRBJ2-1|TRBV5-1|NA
CASSFRNLDNEQFF
TGCGCCAGCAGCTTTCGTAATCTAGACAATGAGCAGTTCTTC
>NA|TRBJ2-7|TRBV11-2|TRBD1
CASSLGGGVVNEQYF
TGTGCCAGCAGCTTAGGAGGGGGCGTTGTCAACGAGCAGTACTTC
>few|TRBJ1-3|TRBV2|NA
CASSEVKGSTGNTIYF
TGTGCCAGCAGTGAAGTGAAGGGATCCACTGGAAACACCATATATTTT
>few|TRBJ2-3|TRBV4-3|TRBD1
CASSFGQGAKDTQYF
TGCGCCAGCAGTTTCGGACAGGGGGCCAAAGATACGCAGTATTTT